These 15 T cell receptor beta chains originate from one sample sequenced in a study of tumor-infiltrating lymphocytes in primary liver carcinoma. The authors made TCR beta cDNA from around 500 ng total RNA with a constant-region primer. Three nested multiplex PCR rounds, a slightly modified ARM-PCR method, built the TCR beta libraries. Primers for the first two PCR rounds were TRBV1-TRBV30 forward primers and a C-beta reverse primer (approximately 10 cycles per round). TCRdb re-called the multiplex PCR reads through MiXCR, storing one row per CDR3 protein. The sample holds roughly 330,000 distinct CDR3 sequences; less than 75% are singletons and the top ten take 5.5% to 8%. Germline DNA was also extracted, with blood RNA taken from unsorted whole blood. The sample taken for sequencing was peripheral blood. The receptors were gathered from a man aged 35-49 years with primary liver carcinoma and hepatitis B virus infection.

The V call is TRBV30, the J call TRBJ1-1; D gene unclear. CDR1 GTSNPN and CDR2 SVGIG come from the germline V gene (reference sequence). V was pared by 7 bases and J by 1 base, with 10 bases between. CDR3 length equals 12 residues. CDR3 nucleotide sequence: TGTGCCTCCTGGGGTGGGAACACTGAAGCTTTCTTT. Residues: CASWGGNTEAFF.

This chain joins TRBV11-2 and TRBJ2-7, with a possible D match to TRBD2 (6 bases). Germline loops: CDR1 SGHAT, CDR2 FQNNGV. Trimming shortened V by 3 bases and J by 3 bases, and 15 bases separated the two germline ends. The CDR3 is 15 amino acids. CDR3 in DNA: TGTGCCAGCAGCTTTGAGGACATGGGAGGCTACGAGCAGTACTTC. This sequence encodes CASSFEDMGGYEQYF.

Comment on this clonotype: This may arise from a read error, as a much more abundant clone is one base away. This sequence joins TRBV12-3 or TRBV12-4 and TRBJ2-2; 13 nucleotides align to TRBD2. This CDR3 is 15 amino acids long. CDR3 residues: CAGSRTSGSARELFF. CDR3 nucleotides: TGTGCCGGCAGTAGGACTAGCGGGAGTGCGAGGGAGCTGTTTTTT.

The gene calls are TRBV11-2 and TRBJ1-4; 7 bases map to TRBD1. J lost 7 bases, V lost 2 bases, and 10 bases had no gene match. The CDR3 has 16 amino acids. CDR1 and CDR2 from the germline V gene are SGHAT and FQNNGV. Here the CDR3 reads CASSLSPTGTAEKLFF. In nucleotides, the CDR3 is TGTGCCAGCAGCTTAAGTCCGACAGGGACGGCTGAAAAACTGTTTTTT.

V and J are TRBV7-8 and TRBJ2-1; D call uncertain. The CDR3 totals 11 residues. V gave up 3 bases and J gave up 12 bases, with 9 bases separating them. CDR1 and CDR2 (germline): SGHVS, FQNEAQ. The DNA of the CDR3 is TGTGCCAGCAGCTTGAGTGCCGGGCAGTTCTTC. This sequence encodes CASSLSAGQFF.

Notes on this clonotype: A much larger clone lies one base from this, so it may be a read error. In nucleotides, the CDR3 is TGTGCCAGCAGTTCCGGACAGGGGGGTGATCAGCCCCAGCATTTT. This gives the protein CASSSGQGGDQPQHF. This sequence joins TRBV6-2 or TRBV6-3 and TRBJ1-5, with 10 bases matching TRBD1. Germline CDR1 reads MNHEY; CDR2 reads SVGEGT. There are 15 residues in the CDR3. V shed 4 bases, J shed 5 bases, and the junction held 5 bases outside the gene matches.

CDR3 in DNA: TGTGCCAGCACTTTTCCCCCGGGACTTCACAGAGATACGCAGTATTTT. Translated: CASTFPPGLHRDTQYF. The V and J genes are TRBV11-2 and TRBJ2-3; D might be TRBD2 (6 bases). Looked up from germline, CDR1 is SGHAT and CDR2 is FQNNGV. This CDR3 spans 16 amino acids. The V gene lost 7 bases and the J gene lost 5 bases, with 22 bases spanning the gap.

With respect to this clonotype: An end of the junction does not agree with germline; a read error may underlie this. The genes are TRBV5-6 and TRBJ1-2; 8 bases map to TRBD1. CDR1 SGHDT and CDR2 YYEEEE come from the germline V gene. This CDR3 has 15 amino acids. CDR3 sequence (DNA): TGTACCAGCAGCATTGACAGGGGAGCTAACTATGGCAACACCTTC. As protein: CTSSIDRGANYGNTF.

In regard to this clonotype: The junction does not match germline at one end; this may be a read error. This chain connects TRBV6-6 to TRBJ2-3, with unresolved D. The CDR3 totals 13 residues. Germline values: CDR1 MNHNY, CDR2 SVGAGI (reference sequence). As DNA, the CDR3 is TGTGCCAGCATTTACTTGGGGATGGATAAGCAGTATTTT. Protein product: CASIYLGMDKQYF.

Remarks on this clonotype: This may be a read error, as it is one base from a much larger clone. V gene TRBV6-6 combines with J gene TRBJ2-7; TRBD2 agrees at 7 bases. Germline CDR1 and CDR2: MNHNY and SVGAGI (reference sequence). The V gene end was trimmed by 6 bases and the J gene end by 4 bases; junction bases not matched to a gene: 6. The CDR3 runs to 13 residues. The CDR3 loop reads CASRSAGEYEQYF. The CDR3 DNA follows: TGTGCCAGCAGATCGGCGGGAGAATACGAGCAGTACTTC.

Comment on this clonotype: A much larger clone sits a single nucleotide away, making a read error possible. This chain connects TRBV4-1 to TRBJ1-4, with D possibly TRBD1 on 5 matching bases. This CDR3 contains 17 residues. CDR1 and CDR2 from the germline V gene are MGHRA and YSYEKL. The CDR3 DNA sequence: TGCGCCAGAAGCCAGCTCGCGATGGGGGTTGCTAATGAAAAACTGTTTTTT. Encoded protein: CARSQLAMGVANEKLFF.

For this clonotype: This likely comes from a read error, as the CDR3 has no conserved phenylalanine or tryptophan at its end. V gene TRBV11-2 combines with J gene TRBJ2-7; D might be TRBD1 (6 bases). Germline V lookup: CDR1 SGHAT, CDR2 FQNNGV. The CDR3 length is 15 residues. Trimming removed 3 bases at V and 1 base at J, with 13 bases between. DNA of the CDR3: TGTGCCAGCAGCTTCACACAGGGCCTGTCCTACGAGCAGTACTTA. It codes for CASSFTQGLSYEQYL.

J is TRBJ2-3 and V is TRBV5-1, with D tentatively TRBD2 (6 bases). Trimming took 1 base from V and 2 from J, leaving 17 bases between them. Germline V CDR1 and CDR2: SGHRS, YFSETQ. This CDR3 spans 17 amino acids. This CDR3 reads CASSLRWVAEYTDTQYF. The CDR3 DNA is TGCGCCAGCAGCTTGAGATGGGTAGCGGAATACACAGATACGCAGTATTTT.

This clonotype was detected only a few times. The V call is TRBV7-9, the J call TRBJ2-5; 9 nucleotides agree with TRBD1. This CDR3 spans 12 amino acids. Looked up from germline, CDR1 is SEHNR and CDR2 is FQNEAQ (reference sequence). V lost 8 bases to trimming and J lost 5 bases; unmatched junction nucleotides: 3. The CDR3 spells CASRTGVETQYF. The CDR3 DNA reads TGTGCCAGCCGGACAGGGGTCGAGACCCAGTACTTC.

A note on this clonotype: A much larger clone lies one base from this, so it may be a read error. V gene TRBV12-3 or TRBV12-4 combines with J gene TRBJ2-1, with 9 bases that match TRBD1. The V gene end was trimmed by 5 bases and the J gene end by 4 bases; junction bases not matched to a gene: 9. CDR3 length: 16 residues. CDR3 DNA sequence: TGTGCCAGCAGTCTTCCGGTACAGGGGGCTTACAATGAGCAGTTCTTC. This gives the protein CASSLPVQGAYNEQFF.